The rows below give T cell receptor beta chains drawn from one sample of a study of blood T cell repertoires in COVID-19. Generated by immunoSEQ multiplex PCR, the TCRdb table keeps only in-frame clones and is missing some. Here the sample spans about 170,000 clones, almost 85% being singletons. Sequencing was performed on peripheral blood. These receptors originate from a woman older than 75 with COVID-19, enrolled during active disease. CDR3s include the opening cysteine and the closing phenylalanine or tryptophan. A D gene is named only where the DNA matches it firmly. Clone size, where shown, is once, few, many, or a class for clones that have expanded.

v_gene: TRBV9; d_gene: NA; len: 14; j_gene: TRBJ1-4; abundance: once; CDR3nt: TGTGCCAGCAGTCGGGACATCGGTAATGAAAAACTGTTTTTT; CDR3aa: CASSRDIGNEKLFF
v_gene: TRBV27; d_gene: TRBD2; len: 17; j_gene: TRBJ2-2; abundance: NA; CDR3nt: TGTGCCAGCAGTGTACTAGCGGGGGGGCCTGGGTCCGGGGAGCTGTTTTTT; CDR3aa: CASSVLAGGPGSGELFF
v_gene: TRBV6-4; d_gene: NA; len: 14; j_gene: TRBJ2-5; abundance: NA; CDR3nt: TGTGCCAGCAGTCTCGGACAGCCCAGAGAGACCCAGTACTTC; CDR3aa: CASSLGQPRETQYF
v_gene: TRBV7-2; d_gene: NA; len: 18; j_gene: TRBJ2-5; abundance: NA; CDR3nt: TGTGCCAGCGGACTTTTGGGAGGTGCGGTCGGGCCCGCAGAGACCCAGTACTTC; CDR3aa: CASGLLGGAVGPAETQYF
v_gene: TRBV14; d_gene: NA; len: 15; j_gene: TRBJ2-7; abundance: NA; CDR3nt: TGTGCCAGCAGCCAACCGGGACAATTGGGCTACGAGCAGTACTTC; CDR3aa: CASSQPGQLGYEQYF
v_gene: TRBV5-1; d_gene: TRBD1; len: 14; j_gene: TRBJ2-3; abundance: NA; CDR3nt: TGCGCCAGCAGCAGGGACAGGGGCACAGATACGCAGTATTTT; CDR3aa: CASSRDRGTDTQYF
v_gene: TRBV7-2; d_gene: NA; len: 16; j_gene: TRBJ1-5; abundance: NA; CDR3nt: TGTGCCAGCAGCCCCTGGACAACGAGCCAGAGCCATCCCCAGCATTTT; CDR3aa: CASSPWTTSQSHPQHF
v_gene: TRBV2; d_gene: TRBD2; len: 16; j_gene: TRBJ2-1; abundance: NA; CDR3nt: TGTGCCAGCAGTAAAATAGCGGGAGGCATCTACAATGAGCAGTTCTTC; CDR3aa: CASSKIAGGIYNEQFF
v_gene: TRBV6-5; d_gene: TRBD2; len: 15; j_gene: TRBJ2-3; abundance: NA; CDR3nt: TGTGCCAGTGAGACTAGCGGGACGTTGACAGATACGCAGTATTTT; CDR3aa: CASETSGTLTDTQYF
v_gene: TRBV3-1/TRBV3-2; d_gene: TRBD1; len: 15; j_gene: TRBJ1-2; abundance: NA; CDR3nt: TGTGCCAGCAGACGAGGACAGGGTGGTTATTATGGCTACACCTTC; CDR3aa: CASRRGQGGYYGYTF
v_gene: TRBV25-1; d_gene: TRBD1; len: 15; j_gene: TRBJ2-3; abundance: NA; CDR3nt: TGTGCCAGCAGCTCCCGACAGGGCGTCACAGATACGCAGTATTTT; CDR3aa: CASSSRQGVTDTQYF
v_gene: TRBV2; d_gene: NA; len: 11; j_gene: TRBJ2-5; abundance: NA; CDR3nt: TGTGCCAGCAAGCCTGCGGAGACCCAGTACTTC; CDR3aa: CASKPAETQYF
v_gene: TRBV28; d_gene: TRBD1; len: 15; j_gene: TRBJ1-5; abundance: NA; CDR3nt: TGTGCCAGCAGCCTGGACAGGGGAAGCAATCAGCCCCAGCATTTT; CDR3aa: CASSLDRGSNQPQHF
v_gene: TRBV30; d_gene: TRBD1; len: 13; j_gene: TRBJ1-2; abundance: NA; CDR3nt: TGTGCCTGGTTTGACAGGGGCCACGGGGGCTACACCTTC; CDR3aa: CAWFDRGHGGYTF
v_gene: TRBV18; d_gene: NA; len: 12; j_gene: TRBJ2-7; abundance: NA; CDR3nt: TGTGCCAGCTCACCTGGGCCCTACGAGCAGTACTTC; CDR3aa: CASSPGPYEQYF
v_gene: TRBV4-3; d_gene: NA; len: 14; j_gene: TRBJ1-2; abundance: NA; CDR3nt: TGCGCCAGCAGCCAAGAAGGTCAGGGACTTGGCTACACCTTC; CDR3aa: CASSQEGQGLGYTF
v_gene: TRBV11-2; d_gene: TRBD1; len: 13; j_gene: TRBJ1-2; abundance: NA; CDR3nt: TGTGCCAGCAGCTTGACAGGGCCTTATGGCTACACCTTC; CDR3aa: CASSLTGPYGYTF
v_gene: TRBV28; d_gene: NA; len: 16; j_gene: TRBJ1-3; abundance: NA; CDR3nt: TGTGCCAGCAGTTTGTACGGGGTGCCCTCTGGAAACACCATATATTTT; CDR3aa: CASSLYGVPSGNTIYF
v_gene: TRBV2; d_gene: NA; len: 14; j_gene: TRBJ1-6; abundance: NA; CDR3nt: TGTGCCATCCAAGTGGAGGGGAGGCATTCACCCCTCCACTTT; CDR3aa: CAIQVEGRHSPLHF
v_gene: TRBV18; d_gene: NA; len: 13; j_gene: TRBJ1-5; abundance: few; CDR3nt: TGTGCCAGCTCCTTTCAGGACAATCAGCCCCAGCATTTT; CDR3aa: CASSFQDNQPQHF
v_gene: TRBV5-6; d_gene: TRBD1; len: 15; j_gene: TRBJ2-2; abundance: NA; CDR3nt: TGTGCCAGCAGCGGACTGGGACAGGGGTCCGGGGAGCTGTTTTTT; CDR3aa: CASSGLGQGSGELFF
v_gene: TRBV7-2; d_gene: TRBD1; len: 14; j_gene: TRBJ1-1; abundance: NA; CDR3nt: TGTGCCAGCAGCCCACAGGGGGGGAACACTGAAGCTTTCTTT; CDR3aa: CASSPQGGNTEAFF
v_gene: TRBV18; d_gene: TRBD2; len: 15; j_gene: TRBJ2-7; abundance: NA; CDR3nt: TGTGCCAGCTCACCACCGAGCGGGAGGGAGGGCGAGCAGTACTTC; CDR3aa: CASSPPSGREGEQYF
v_gene: TRBV10-2; d_gene: NA; len: 13; j_gene: TRBJ2-1; abundance: once; CDR3nt: TGCGCCAGCAAGGACTCGATCTACAATGAGCAGTTCTTC; CDR3aa: CASKDSIYNEQFF
v_gene: TRBV7-9; d_gene: NA; len: 13; j_gene: TRBJ1-1; abundance: NA; CDR3nt: TGTGCCAGCAGCTACGCAGGGAACACTGAAGCTTTCTTT; CDR3aa: CASSYAGNTEAFF
v_gene: TRBV5-6; d_gene: NA; len: 12; j_gene: TRBJ1-3; abundance: NA; CDR3nt: TGTGCCAGCAGCGGCACAGGAAACACCATATATTTT; CDR3aa: CASSGTGNTIYF
v_gene: TRBV6-5; d_gene: NA; len: 15; j_gene: TRBJ2-7; abundance: once; CDR3nt: TGTGCCAGCAGCCGTCGGACTGGGGATTCCTACGAGCAGTACTTC; CDR3aa: CASSRRTGDSYEQYF
v_gene: TRBV9; d_gene: TRBD2; len: 16; j_gene: TRBJ2-7; abundance: NA; CDR3nt: TGTGCCAGCAGCGCGACCTGGACTAGCGCTACCTACGAGCAGTACTTC; CDR3aa: CASSATWTSATYEQYF
v_gene: TRBV6-4; d_gene: NA; len: 13; j_gene: TRBJ2-3; abundance: NA; CDR3nt: TGTGCCAGCAGTGCGGGAGTAGGGGATACGCAGTATTTT; CDR3aa: CASSAGVGDTQYF
v_gene: TRBV6-2/TRBV6-3; d_gene: NA; len: 13; j_gene: TRBJ2-1; abundance: NA; CDR3nt: TGTGCCAGCAGTTACTCGACCCAGGGAGAGCAGTTCTTC; CDR3aa: CASSYSTQGEQFF
v_gene: TRBV7-3; d_gene: NA; len: 16; j_gene: TRBJ2-1; abundance: NA; CDR3nt: TGTGCCAGCAGCTTAAGCCCGGCGGGGTCCTACAATGAGCAGTTCTTC; CDR3aa: CASSLSPAGSYNEQFF
v_gene: TRBV7-2; d_gene: NA; len: 14; j_gene: TRBJ1-1; abundance: once; CDR3nt: TGTGCCAGCAGCCCACGTCGGTTGAACACTGAAGCTTTCTTT; CDR3aa: CASSPRRLNTEAFF
v_gene: TRBV5-1; d_gene: TRBD2; len: 18; j_gene: TRBJ2-7; abundance: NA; CDR3nt: TGCGCCAGCAGCTTGCGGGGACTAGCGGGCCTTGACTCCTACGAGCAGTACTTC; CDR3aa: CASSLRGLAGLDSYEQYF
v_gene: TRBV11-3; d_gene: NA; len: 12; j_gene: TRBJ2-7; abundance: NA; CDR3nt: TGTGCCAGCAGCGCTGGAGGGTACGAGCAGTACTTC; CDR3aa: CASSAGGYEQYF
v_gene: TRBV27; d_gene: TRBD1; len: 14; j_gene: TRBJ1-1; abundance: NA; CDR3nt: TGTGCCAGCAGCTCCCGACAGGGAAGCACTGAAGCTTTCTTT; CDR3aa: CASSSRQGSTEAFF
v_gene: TRBV28; d_gene: NA; len: 15; j_gene: TRBJ1-1; abundance: NA; CDR3nt: TGTGCCAGCAGATTGTGGGGGGGACCACCGGCTCTGGCTTTCTTT; CDR3aa: CASRLWGGPPALAFF
v_gene: TRBV11-2; d_gene: NA; len: 14; j_gene: TRBJ1-2; abundance: NA; CDR3nt: TGTGCCAGCAGCTTAGAGCCAGGGTACTATGGCTACACCTTC; CDR3aa: CASSLEPGYYGYTF
v_gene: TRBV11-2; d_gene: NA; len: 12; j_gene: TRBJ1-1; abundance: few; CDR3nt: TGTGCCAGCAGCCTCTTCAGGGTTGAAGCTTTCTTT; CDR3aa: CASSLFRVEAFF
v_gene: TRBV7-2; d_gene: NA; len: 16; j_gene: TRBJ2-1; abundance: NA; CDR3nt: TGTGCCAGCAGCTTAGACAGGGCTAGCTCCTACAATGAGCAGTTCTTC; CDR3aa: CASSLDRASSYNEQFF
v_gene: TRBV5-1; d_gene: TRBD2; len: 19; j_gene: TRBJ2-1; abundance: few; CDR3nt: TGCGCCAGCAGCCCCGTGGGGGGACTAGCGGGAGGATTCCCCAATGAGCAGTTCTTC; CDR3aa: CASSPVGGLAGGFPNEQFF
v_gene: TRBV9; d_gene: NA; len: 13; j_gene: TRBJ2-5; abundance: once; CDR3nt: TGTGCCAGCAGCGTAGCTACGGTAGAGACCCAGTACTTC; CDR3aa: CASSVATVETQYF